Each of the 32 T cell receptor beta chains below was sequenced from the same sample in a study of T cells after yellow fever vaccination. A single record per CDR3 protein comes from TCRdb applying MiXCR to the 5' RACE reads. The repertoire holds over 300,000 distinct CDR3 sequences, with over 4% as singletons. Sample: PBMCs, taken 5 days after the yellow fever booster vaccination. The receptors stem from a man aged 18 to 29 who received the YFV17D yellow fever vaccine.

This clonotype was seen more than once but under ten times. The chain has TRBV5-1 and TRBJ2-5; D might be TRBD2 (6 bases). The CDR3 is 16 amino acids. Germline loops: CDR1 SGHRS, CDR2 YFSETQ. V was pared by 6 bases and J by 4 bases, with 22 bases between. The CDR3 DNA is TGCGCCAGCATCCCCGGACGGTTTCTGGAGGGAGAGACCCAGTACTTC. Translation gives CASIPGRFLEGETQYF.

In this sample, this clonotype turned up many times. The rearrangement joins TRBV29-1 to TRBJ2-7; D may be TRBD1 (5 bases). V was trimmed by 6 bases and J by 3 bases, leaving 9 bases between them. The CDR3 covers 11 residues. Germline loops: CDR1 SQVTM, CDR2 ANQGSEA. As DNA, the CDR3 is TGCAGCGTAGGACACCTCTACGAGCAGTACTTC. It translates to CSVGHLYEQYF.

J is TRBJ2-7 and V is TRBV18; a possible D gene is TRBD1 (5 bases). Per germline, CDR1 KGHSH and CDR2 LQKENI. V lost 6 bases and J lost 2, with 14 bases in between. The CDR3 has 14 amino acids. The CDR3 loop reads CASSPPGIPYEQYF. The CDR3 nucleotides read TGTGCCAGCTCCCCCCCAGGGATCCCCTACGAGCAGTACTTC.

The chain uses TRBV20-1 and TRBJ2-1, with D tentatively TRBD2 (6 bases). V lost 5 bases and J lost 0, with 11 bases in between. Per the germline V gene, CDR1 is DFQATT and CDR2 is SNEGSKA (reference sequence). This CDR3 contains 14 residues. CDR3 DNA sequence: TGCAGTGCTGCGAGGGACTCCTCCTACAATGAGCAGTTCTTC. This translates into CSAARDSSYNEQFF.

This clonotype was observed at least ten times. This chain connects TRBV6-2 or TRBV6-3 to TRBJ2-1; D possibly matches TRBD1 or TRBD2 (6 bases each). CDR1 is MNHEY, CDR2 SVGEGT, per germline. Trimming stripped 7 bases from V and 5 bases from J, with 9 bases between. The CDR3 totals 12 residues. The CDR3 bases are TGTGCCAGCAACCGGGGGCACAATGAGCAGTTCTTC. Translation: CASNRGHNEQFF.

This clonotype came up a few times. The chain carries TRBV4-2 and TRBJ1-1; 7 bases agree with TRBD1. The junction had 9 bases not matched to a gene; V was cut back by 1 base and J by 4 bases. This CDR3 has 16 residues. Germline CDR1 is LGHNA and CDR2 is YNFKEQ. CDR3 DNA sequence: TGTGCCAGCAGCCAAGTAGGGGGCCCGGGAGGCACTGAAGCTTTCTTT. Its translation is CASSQVGGPGGTEAFF.

This clonotype showed up just a few times. The gene calls are TRBV29-1 and TRBJ2-3, with D maybe TRBD1 (6 bases). The CDR3 sequence is 13 residues long. CDR1 and CDR2 (germline): SQVTM, ANQGSEA. The CDR3 here is CTLGTSQGDTQYF. The CDR3 DNA follows: TGCACCCTGGGGACCTCGCAGGGGGATACGCAGTATTTT.

This clonotype occurred many times. The rearrangement joins TRBV11-2 to TRBJ2-7; D call uncertain. Germline values: CDR1 SGHAT, CDR2 FQNNGV. The CDR3 is 13 residues long. The germline V and J ends were trimmed by 0 bases and 2 bases, with 5 bases remaining between them. In nucleotides, the CDR3 is TGTGCCAGCAGCTTAGAGCATACCTACGAGCAGTACTTC. It yields the protein CASSLEHTYEQYF.

This clonotype was seen a few times. V usage is TRBV6-2 or TRBV6-3 and J usage is TRBJ1-6, with D possibly being TRBD1 (6 bases). V was clipped by 6 bases and J by 12 bases, with 21 bases between them. Germline values: CDR1 MNHEY, CDR2 SVGEGT. The CDR3 runs to 15 residues. For the CDR3, the DNA is TGTGCCAGCAGCCGGACAGCGGACCACTTTGGACCCCTCCACTTT. Translated, it gives CASSRTADHFGPLHF.

This clonotype occurred many times. The chain combines TRBV20-1 with TRBJ2-3, with D possibly matching TRBD1 (5 bases). CDR1 is DFQATT, CDR2 SNEGSKA, per germline (reference sequence). The CDR3 loop spans 13 amino acids. V lost 3 bases to trimming and J lost 5 bases, with 12 bases between them. The CDR3 loop reads CSARGPWGDTQYF. The CDR3, as DNA: TGCAGTGCTAGGGGGCCTTGGGGAGATACGCAGTATTTT.

There are a few counts of this clonotype. The rearrangement joins TRBV20-1 to TRBJ2-1; possible D gene TRBD2, 6 bases. CDR3 size: 12 residues. Germline-derived CDR1 and CDR2 are DFQATT and SNEGSKA (reference sequence). CDR3 residues: CTQREVIDEQFF. CDR3 DNA sequence: TGCACCCAGAGGGAGGTCATCGATGAGCAGTTCTTC.

This clonotype was picked up a small number of times. The rearrangement joins TRBV29-1 to TRBJ2-5; D might be TRBD2 (5 bases). The V end was cut by 3 bases, the J end by 0 bases, with 14 bases between. The CDR3 is 15 residues long. The germline V gene has CDR1 SQVTM and CDR2 ANQGSEA. The CDR3, as DNA: TGCAGCGTTGATGGTTGGGAGTGGGACCAAGAGACCCAGTACTTC. Its translation is CSVDGWEWDQETQYF.

This clonotype was seen once. Relative to the germline gene, one junction end is altered; a read error may explain this. This chain uses TRBV20-1 with TRBJ2-3; tentative D call: TRBD2 (5 bases). Germline V gene data show CDR1 as DFQATT and CDR2 as SNEGSKA (reference sequence). The CDR3 runs 17 residues. DNA of the CDR3: TGCAGTGCGAGGAACGTACTAGAGGCAGCTAGCACAGATACGGAGTATTTT. This gives the protein CSARNVLEAASTDTEYF.

This clonotype was observed at least ten times. This chain joins TRBV4-3 and TRBJ2-3, with D possibly TRBD1 on 6 matching bases. V gave up 4 bases and J gave up 3 bases, with 14 bases separating them. This CDR3 region has 15 residues. Germline-derived CDR1 and CDR2 are LGHNA and YSLEER. In DNA, the CDR3 is TGCGCCAGCAGCCTGACAGGCGTCCCTACAGATACGCAGTATTTT. Translating it yields CASSLTGVPTDTQYF.

V usage is TRBV4-1 and J usage is TRBJ2-5, with 13 bases that match TRBD2. With 0 bases clipped from V and 2 bases from J, the junction kept 3 bases outside the gene matches. Germline V gives CDR1 MGHRA, CDR2 YSYEKL. This CDR3 comprises 17 residues. The DNA of the CDR3 is TGCGCCAGCAGCCAAGAATGGACTAGCGGGGGTCAAGAGACCCAGTACTTC. Translation gives CASSQEWTSGGQETQYF.

The V and J genes are TRBV4-3 and TRBJ1-5; D remains ambiguous. This CDR3 is 13 amino acids long. Per the germline V gene, CDR1 is LGHNA and CDR2 is YSLEER. The V and J ends lost 2 bases and 4 bases respectively, with 6 bases between them. The CDR3, as DNA: TGCGCCAGCAGCCAACAGTCGAATCAGCCCCAGCATTTT. As protein: CASSQQSNQPQHF.

This clonotype was counted between two and nine times. The genes are TRBV11-2 and TRBJ1-1; D remains ambiguous. The ends were cut back, 3 bases at V and 1 base at J, with 12 bases in the middle. The CDR3 has 15 amino acids. The V gene's germline CDR1 is SGHAT and CDR2 FQNNGV. CDR3 in amino acids: CASSFSSVRNTEAFF. In DNA, the CDR3 is TGTGCCAGCAGCTTCTCGTCAGTAAGGAACACTGAAGCTTTCTTT.

This rearrangement joins TRBV5-1 to TRBJ2-1; D unclear. The CDR3 length is 15 residues. Germline V CDR1 and CDR2: SGHRS, YFSETQ. Trimming left V 0 bases short and J 8 bases short, with 15 bases between. The DNA of the CDR3 is TGCGCCAGCAGCTTGGTAGGCAGTGGTCCGTATGAGCAGTTCTTC. It codes for CASSLVGSGPYEQFF.

V usage is TRBV7-8 and J usage is TRBJ2-2, with no clear D. CDR1 and CDR2 (germline): SGHVS, FQNEAQ. The CDR3 is made up of 15 amino acids. The V gene lost 2 bases and the J gene lost 5 bases, with 12 bases spanning the gap. This CDR3 is CASSLRAGATGELFF. CDR3 DNA: TGTGCCAGCAGCTTACGTGCAGGAGCAACCGGGGAGCTGTTTTTT. The whole variable domain, remainder taken from reference TRBV7-8 and TRBJ2-2, is GAGVSQSPRYKVAKRGQDVALRCDPISGHVSLFWYQQALGQGPEFLTYFQNEAQLDKSGLPSDRFFAERPEGSVSTLKIQRTQQEDSAVYLCASSLRAGATGELFFGEGSRLTVL.

As for this clonotype: Without the conserved terminal phenylalanine or tryptophan, this CDR3 likely stems from a read error. The rearrangement links TRBV3-1 to TRBJ2-3; maybe TRBD2 (6 bases). The CDR3 totals 16 residues. Germline values: CDR1 LGHDT, CDR2 YNNKEL (reference sequence). The ends were cut back, 1 base at V and 2 bases at J, with 13 bases in the middle. The CDR3: CASSQVVGGPTDTQYL. In nucleotides, the CDR3 is TGTGCCAGCAGCCAAGTTGTCGGGGGACCCACAGATACGCAGTATCTT.

The J gene is TRBJ2-5, the V gene TRBV5-1; D is undetermined. Trimming stripped 0 bases from V and 3 bases from J, with 9 bases between. This CDR3 is 14 amino acids long. In germline, CDR1 is SGHRS, CDR2 YFSETQ. This chain's CDR3 is CASSLVTTEETQYF. The CDR3 DNA reads TGCGCCAGCAGCTTGGTTACGACGGAAGAGACCCAGTACTTC. Looking up the rest from reference TRBV5-1 and TRBJ2-5 gives the full variable domain: KAGVTQTPRYLIKTRGQQVTLSCSPISGHRSVSWYQQTPGQGLQFLFEYFSETQRNKGNFPGRFSGRQFSNSRSEMNVSTLELGDSALYLCASSLVTTEETQYFGPGTRLLVL.

This clonotype was seen only a few times. This chain uses TRBV3-1 with TRBJ2-1, with 8 bases fitting TRBD1. The CDR3 runs to 15 residues. The germline gives CDR1 LGHDT, CDR2 YNNKEL (reference sequence). With 7 bases clipped from V and 3 bases from J, the junction kept 8 bases outside the gene matches. Here the CDR3 reads CASTGAGGVYNEQFF. The CDR3 DNA is TGTGCCAGCACCGGGGCAGGGGGCGTCTACAATGAGCAGTTCTTC.

Only a few counts were recorded for this clonotype. The rearrangement links TRBV19 to TRBJ1-5; 11 bases fit TRBD1. The CDR3 extends over 14 amino acids. Germline lookup yields CDR1 LNHDA and CDR2 SQIVND (reference sequence). J was trimmed by 6 bases and V by 10 bases; bases with no gene match: 8. The CDR3 bases are TGTGCCATATCCGGGACAGGGGGGACTCAGCCCCAGCATTTT. Translated, it gives CAISGTGGTQPQHF.

There are many counts of this clonotype. The V call is TRBV5-1, the J call TRBJ1-2; tentative D call: TRBD1 (5 bases). Between the trimmed V and J ends, which lost 0 bases and 6 bases, there was a span of 6 bases. The CDR3 consists of 12 residues. CDR1 and CDR2 (germline): SGHRS, YFSETQ. The CDR3 nucleotides read TGCGCCAGCAGCTTGGTACAGGATGGCTACACCTTC. This codes for CASSLVQDGYTF.

Only a few counts were recorded for this clonotype. The rearrangement uses TRBV20-1 and TRBJ1-1, with TRBD1 as a possible D gene (6 bases). The CDR3 runs 13 residues. Looked up from germline, CDR1 is DFQATT and CDR2 is SNEGSKA (reference sequence). The CDR3 sequence is CVRPGGFGTEAFF. CDR3 coding DNA: TGCGTGCGACCTGGGGGCTTCGGCACTGAAGCTTTCTTT.

The J gene is TRBJ2-5, the V gene TRBV7-2, with a possible D match to TRBD1 (5 bases). In germline, CDR1 is SGHTA, CDR2 FQGNSA. The CDR3 runs 13 residues. The ends were cut back, 5 bases at V and 3 bases at J, with 10 bases in the middle. CDR3 coding DNA: TGTGCCAGCAGCCTAGGACATAAAGAGACCCAGTACTTC. Translating it yields CASSLGHKETQYF.

Many counts were recorded for this clonotype. The chain uses TRBV12-3 or TRBV12-4 and TRBJ2-4; D is unclear. CDR3 length equals 12 residues. The ends were cut back, 6 bases at V and 9 bases at J, with 12 bases in the middle. The chain's CDR3 is CASSLARGIQYF. CDR3 coding DNA: TGTGCCAGCAGCCTGGCTCGAGGCATTCAGTACTTC.

The chain uses TRBV6-2 or TRBV6-3 and TRBJ1-5; TRBD1 matches at 8 bases. Germline loops: CDR1 MNHEY, CDR2 SVGEGT. The V and J ends lost 7 bases and 5 bases, in that order; junction bases with no gene match: 7. The CDR3 loop spans 14 amino acids. CDR3 DNA: TGTGCCAGCACCTCCGGACAGGGTTATCAGCCCCAGCATTTT. Its translation: CASTSGQGYQPQHF.

This chain joins TRBV12-3 or TRBV12-4 and TRBJ2-3; 7 bases are shared with TRBD1. Trimming removed 5 bases from V and 5 bases from J; junction bases left unmatched: 4. This CDR3 region has 13 residues. DNA for the CDR3: TGTGCCAGCAGTCCTACAGGGGAAGATACGCAGTATTTT. Translation gives CASSPTGEDTQYF.

This clonotype was recorded a few times. J is TRBJ1-1 and V is TRBV6-5; D is possibly TRBD1 (5 bases). Germline assignment: CDR1 MNHEY and CDR2 SVGAGI. Trimming removed 7 bases at V and 9 bases at J, with 21 bases between. The CDR3 is 14 amino acids. The chain's CDR3 is CASIPGPRGTKAFF. DNA for the CDR3: TGTGCCAGCATTCCGGGTCCGAGGGGTACAAAAGCTTTCTTT.

This clonotype was seen a few times. CDR3 bases: TGCGCCAGCAGCTTGGCAGGGAGGGGTCCAGCCAAAAACATTCAGTACTTC. This sequence encodes CASSLAGRGPAKNIQYF. The chain employs TRBV5-1 and TRBJ2-4, with TRBD2 identical over 7 bases. The CDR3 covers 17 residues. Per the germline V gene, CDR1 is SGHRS and CDR2 is YFSETQ. The trim removed 0 bases at V and 0 bases at J, leaving 6 bases unmatched.

This clonotype has more than one count but fewer than ten. The chain uses TRBV20-1 and TRBJ1-5; 11 bases agree with TRBD1. Germline V CDR1 and CDR2: DFQATT, SNEGSKA (reference sequence). The V gene end was trimmed by 3 bases and the J gene end by 5 bases; junction bases not matched to a gene: 3. CDR3 length: 14 amino acids. The CDR3 is CSASGTGGDQPQHF. The CDR3, as DNA: TGCAGTGCTAGCGGGACAGGGGGGGATCAGCCCCAGCATTTT.